The clone carrying this T cell receptor (beta chain) has more than one count but fewer than ten. The data belong to a study of Graves' ophthalmopathy and Graves' hyperthyroidism. This CDR3 contains 15 residues. Trimming shortened V by 5 bases and J by 10 bases, and 18 bases separated the two germline ends. Per germline, CDR1 SGHTA and CDR2 FQGNSA. Amplified material comprised TCR beta CDR3 regions derived from RNA transcripts. Investigators did first-round RT-PCR with HTBI primers, then second-round multiplex PCR. TCRdb used MiXCR to reprocess the multiplex PCR reads, holding one entry per CDR3 protein. The sample has approximately 160,000 distinct CDR3 sequences, just under 40% seen once.

The chain employs TRBV7-2 and TRBJ1-6; D unresolved. Sequenced material: peripheral blood. This sequence was found in a man aged 30 to 45 with Graves' ophthalmopathy. The CDR3 coding sequence is TGTGCCAGCAGCACCCTGAGAGGGTCGGGCTCACCCCTCCACTTT. Its translation is CASSTLRGSGSPLHF.